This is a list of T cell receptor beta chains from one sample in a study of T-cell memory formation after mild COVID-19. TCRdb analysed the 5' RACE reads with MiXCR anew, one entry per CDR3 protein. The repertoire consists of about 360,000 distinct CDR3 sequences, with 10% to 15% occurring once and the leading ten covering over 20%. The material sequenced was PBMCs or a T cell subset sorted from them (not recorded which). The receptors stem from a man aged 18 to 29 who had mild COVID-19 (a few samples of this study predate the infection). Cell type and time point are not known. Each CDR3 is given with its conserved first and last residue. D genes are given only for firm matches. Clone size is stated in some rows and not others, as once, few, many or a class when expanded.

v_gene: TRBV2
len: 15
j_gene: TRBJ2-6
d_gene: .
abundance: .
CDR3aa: CASKEGGSGANVLTF
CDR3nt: TGTGCCAGCAAAGAGGGGGGCTCTGGGGCCAACGTCCTGACTTTC

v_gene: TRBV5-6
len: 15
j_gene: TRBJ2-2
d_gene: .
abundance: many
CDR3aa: CASSPLGANTGELFF
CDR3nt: TGTGCCAGCAGCCCCTTGGGTGCGAACACCGGGGAGCTGTTTTTT

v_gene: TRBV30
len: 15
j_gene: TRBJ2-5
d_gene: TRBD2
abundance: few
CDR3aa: CAWSLLAGGPETQYF
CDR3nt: TGTGCCTGGAGTCTCCTAGCGGGGGGGCCGGAGACCCAGTACTTC

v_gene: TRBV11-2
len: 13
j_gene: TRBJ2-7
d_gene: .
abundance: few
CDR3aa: CASSQTEAYEQYF
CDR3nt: TGTGCCAGCAGCCAGACAGAAGCCTACGAGCAGTACTTC

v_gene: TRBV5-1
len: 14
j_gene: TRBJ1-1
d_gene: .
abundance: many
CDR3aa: CASSYEGRGTEAFF
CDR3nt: TGCGCCAGCAGCTATGAGGGACGGGGCACTGAAGCTTTCTTT

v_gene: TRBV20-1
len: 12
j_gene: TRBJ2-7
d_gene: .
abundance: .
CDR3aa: CSASGDPFGQYF
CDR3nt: TGCAGTGCTAGTGGGGATCCTTTTGGGCAGTACTTC

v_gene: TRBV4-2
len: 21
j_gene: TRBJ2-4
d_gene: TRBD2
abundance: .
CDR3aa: CASSQEPEGLAGERAKNIQYF
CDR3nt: TGTGCCAGCAGCCAAGAGCCCGAAGGACTAGCGGGGGAGAGAGCCAAAAACATTCAGTACTTC

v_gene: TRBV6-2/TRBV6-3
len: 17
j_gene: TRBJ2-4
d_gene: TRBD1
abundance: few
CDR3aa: CASSSQVDRAAKNIQYF
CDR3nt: TGTGCCAGCAGTTCACAAGTCGACAGGGCAGCCAAAAACATTCAGTACTTC

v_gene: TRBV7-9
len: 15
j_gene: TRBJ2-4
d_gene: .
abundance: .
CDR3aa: CASSPPELAKNIQYF
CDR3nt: TGTGCCAGCAGTCCTCCGGAGCTAGCCAAAAACATTCAGTACTTC

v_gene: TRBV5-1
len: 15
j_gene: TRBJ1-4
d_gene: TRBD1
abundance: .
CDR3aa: CASRVAGGKNEKLFF
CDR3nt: TGCGCCAGCAGGGTAGCAGGGGGGAAGAATGAAAAACTGTTTTTT

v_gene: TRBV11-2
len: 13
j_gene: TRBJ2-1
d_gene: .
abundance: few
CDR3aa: CASSPWSYNEQFF
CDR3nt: TGTGCCAGCAGCCCGTGGTCCTACAATGAGCAGTTCTTC

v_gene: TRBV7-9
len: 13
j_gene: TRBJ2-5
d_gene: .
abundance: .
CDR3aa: CASSFEGPETQYF
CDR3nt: TGTGCCAGCAGCTTCGAGGGCCCAGAGACCCAGTACTTC

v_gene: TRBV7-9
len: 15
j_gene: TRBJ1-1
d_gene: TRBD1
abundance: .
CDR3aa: CASSFRTGTNTEAFF
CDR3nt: TGTGCCAGCAGCTTCCGGACAGGGACGAACACTGAAGCTTTCTTT

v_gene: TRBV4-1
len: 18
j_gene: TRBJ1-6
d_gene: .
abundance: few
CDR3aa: CASSQGPDSRLGHSPLHF
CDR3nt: TGCGCCAGCAGCCAAGGGCCGGACAGTCGACTAGGGCATTCACCCCTCCACTTT

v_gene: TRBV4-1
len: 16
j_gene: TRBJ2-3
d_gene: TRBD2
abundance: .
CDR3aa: CASSQPGLAQTDTQYF
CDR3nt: TGCGCCAGCAGCCAACCGGGACTAGCTCAGACAGATACGCAGTATTTT

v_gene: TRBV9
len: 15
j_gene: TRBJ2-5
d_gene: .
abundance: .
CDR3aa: CASSGRGLSGETQYF
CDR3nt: TGTGCCAGCAGCGGGAGGGGGCTGTCGGGAGAGACCCAGTACTTC

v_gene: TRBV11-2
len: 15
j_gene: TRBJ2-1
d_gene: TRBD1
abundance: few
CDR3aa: CASSFATGGRPEQFF
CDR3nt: TGTGCCAGCAGCTTTGCGACAGGGGGCCGACCAGAGCAGTTCTTC

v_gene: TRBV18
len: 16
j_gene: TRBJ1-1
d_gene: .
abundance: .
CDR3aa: CASSPVGGFSDTEAFF
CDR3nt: TGTGCCAGCTCACCGGTTGGGGGGTTTTCAGACACTGAAGCTTTCTTT